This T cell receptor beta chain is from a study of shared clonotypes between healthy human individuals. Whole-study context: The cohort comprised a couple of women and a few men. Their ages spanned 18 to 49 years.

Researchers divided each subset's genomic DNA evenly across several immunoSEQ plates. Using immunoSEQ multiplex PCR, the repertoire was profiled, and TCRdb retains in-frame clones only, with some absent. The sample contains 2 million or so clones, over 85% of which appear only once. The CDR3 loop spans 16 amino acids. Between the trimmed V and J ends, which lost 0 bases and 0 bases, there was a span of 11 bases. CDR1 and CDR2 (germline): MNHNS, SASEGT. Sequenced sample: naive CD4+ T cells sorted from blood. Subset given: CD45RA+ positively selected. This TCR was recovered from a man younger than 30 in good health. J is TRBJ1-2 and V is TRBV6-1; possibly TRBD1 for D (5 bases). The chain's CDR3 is CASSEAQGLSNYGYTF. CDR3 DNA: TGTGCCAGCAGTGAAGCTCAGGGACTTTCTAACTATGGCTACACCTTC.